Sequencing of this T cell receptor (beta chain) was carried out in a study of long-term antiretroviral therapy in people with HIV. Study-level background: Collection dates of the earliest samples fall about a decade before the 2015 immediate-ART recommendation.

V was pared by 1 base and J by 5 bases, with 7 bases between. This CDR3 spans 13 amino acids. Germline assignment: CDR1 LNHNV and CDR2 YYDKDF (reference sequence). immunoSEQ v3.0 was run at survey level. Clones were read by immunoSEQ multiplex PCR, and TCRdb kept only the in-frame ones, dropping some. The table includes 30,000 to 40,000 clones, over 75% detected once. For this clone: Its antigen is not known.

Points from the study as a whole: Diversity rose after ART but stayed below transplant donor controls. In HIV, the repertoires covered a tighter span of CDR3 lengths than in controls.

The starting material was unsorted PBMCs, obtained 0.6 years after starting antiretroviral therapy. This TCR came from a man younger than 35 with HIV. The chain carries TRBV15 and TRBJ2-3; D is unresolved. The CDR3 loop reads CATSRGGLDTQYF. The CDR3 region has the DNA TGTGCCACCAGCAGAGGTGGGTTAGATACGCAGTATTTT.